A single T cell receptor (beta chain) is shown here with its context. No antigen is known for it. Systemic immunosuppression or a history of autoimmune disease excluded patients. The CDR3 has 13 amino acids. With 5 bases removed from V and 5 bases from J, the gap between germline ends came to 10 bases. Germline values: CDR1 MNHEY, CDR2 SVGAGI. Only in-frame clones appear in the TCRdb table, and some are missing; sequencing was by immunoSEQ multiplex PCR. The sample has roughly 50,000 clones, around nine tenths seen once. This sample stems from a study of OX40 agonist ivuxolimab in advanced cancers. Study overall: The patients received ivuxolimab by intravenous route every 2 weeks at 0.01 to 10 mg/kg. Checkpoint inhibitors had been given previously to 40% of patients.

Overall study findings and caveats: Antigen specificity was not determined for the expanded peripheral T cells.

The sequencing used CD4+ or CD8+ T cells sorted from blood, collected in a trial of the OX40 agonist ivuxolimab. This rearrangement joins TRBV6-5 to TRBJ1-5; D is uncertain. This clonotype was sampled from an adult with an advanced solid tumor such as melanoma, head and neck, liver or kidney cancer. This CDR3 is CASSVGTDQPQHF. DNA for the CDR3: TGTGCCAGCAGTGTGGGCACCGATCAGCCCCAGCATTTT.